Shown below are 10 T cell receptor beta chains from a single sample sequenced in a study of beta chain features in type 1 diabetes. The isolated RNA, all of it, was reverse transcribed, so expressed TCRB transcripts were what got sequenced. The data were produced by immunoSEQ multiplex PCR, yet TCRdb's version contains in-frame clones alone and is incomplete. The sample has over 500,000 clones, around 15% seen once. The specimen sequenced was naive CD4+ T cells from blood. The source of these receptors is a man between 18 and 35 years old in good health.

This clone has a handful of counts. DNA of the CDR3: TGTGCCAGCAGTTTACCCCCGGGTAATCCCCGGGAGCTGTTTTTT. It translates to CASSLPPGNPRELFF. The chain couples TRBV28 to TRBJ2-2, with no clear D. Germline values: CDR1 MDHEN, CDR2 SYDVKM. V lost 2 bases and J lost 9, with 16 bases in between. The CDR3 length is 15 residues. Supplemented by reference TRBV28 and TRBJ2-2, the full variable domain reads DVKVTQSSRYLVKRTGEKVFLECVQDMDHENMFWYRQDPGLGLRLIYFSYDVKMKEKGDIPEGYSVSREKKERFSLILESASTNQTSMYLCASSLPPGNPRELFFGEGSRLTVL.

V usage is TRBV29-1 and J usage is TRBJ2-2; D may correspond to TRBD1 or TRBD2 (6 bases each). The CDR3 has 14 amino acids. The V gene lost 4 bases and the J gene lost 4 bases, with 13 bases spanning the gap. Germline-derived CDR1 and CDR2 are SQVTM and ANQGSEA. The CDR3 region is CSVGRGAATGELFF. The CDR3 DNA follows: TGCAGCGTTGGGAGGGGGGCAGCCACCGGGGAGCTGTTTTTT.

This clone was counted only a few times. This chain connects TRBV5-1 to TRBJ2-7, with D possibly matching TRBD2 (6 bases). This CDR3 is built from 14 residues. V lost 3 bases and J 3 bases, leaving 13 bases between the germline ends. Germline V lookup: CDR1 SGHRS, CDR2 YFSETQ. The CDR3 loop is CASSWEVGYYEQYF. The DNA of the CDR3 is TGCGCCAGCAGCTGGGAGGTCGGGTACTACGAGCAGTACTTC.

This chain joins TRBV5-1 and TRBJ2-3, with 7 bases lining up with TRBD2. Germline V gene lookup returns CDR1 SGHRS and CDR2 YFSETQ. This CDR3 is built from 14 residues. J was trimmed by 0 bases and V by 6 bases; bases with no gene match: 4. The CDR3 sequence is CASMWTRSTDTQYF. The CDR3 coding sequence is TGCGCCAGCATGTGGACTAGAAGCACAGATACGCAGTATTTT.

This clone was observed a handful of times. The chain uses TRBV12-5 and TRBJ2-3, with a tentative D call TRBD1 (6 bases). CDR1 and CDR2 (germline): LGHNT, FRNRAP. The V end was cut by 0 bases, the J end by 5 bases, with 15 bases between. The CDR3 is made up of 16 amino acids. The CDR3 sequence is CASGLVLTGMGDTQYF. In DNA, the CDR3 is TGTGCTAGTGGTTTGGTACTCACAGGGATGGGAGATACGCAGTATTTT.

The rearrangement uses TRBV7-3 and TRBJ2-3; D unclear. Germline V gene lookup returns CDR1 SGHTA and CDR2 FQGTGA. The CDR3 has 14 residues. The V end lost 1 base, the J end lost 0 bases, and 5 bases lay between the germline ends. CDR3 DNA: TGTGCCAGCAGCTTAAGAACTAGCACAGATACGCAGTATTTT. This codes for CASSLRTSTDTQYF.

The chain uses TRBV28 and TRBJ2-5, with 9 bases fitting TRBD1. The trim removed 7 bases at V and 5 bases at J, leaving 17 bases unmatched. Germline V lookup: CDR1 MDHEN, CDR2 SYDVKM. The CDR3 runs 17 residues. The CDR3 sequence is CASTPLGTGRVGETQYF. The CDR3, as DNA: TGTGCCAGCACCCCGTTGGGGACAGGGAGAGTTGGGGAGACCCAGTACTTC.

This clone was detected a few times. The sample carries other DNA sequences with the same CDR3. The rearrangement links TRBV20-1 to TRBJ2-5, with D uncertain. V lost 4 bases to trimming and J lost 5 bases, with 5 bases between them. The CDR3 runs 10 residues. The V gene's germline CDR1 is DFQATT and CDR2 SNEGSKA (reference sequence). CDR3 nucleotides: TGCAGTGCTACAAGGGAGACCCAGTACTTC. Protein product: CSATRETQYF.

This chain connects TRBV2 to TRBJ1-2, with D hard to call. This CDR3 is built from 13 residues. Germline assignment: CDR1 SNHLY and CDR2 FYNNEI. Trimming pared 1 base from V and 4 bases from J, leaving 7 bases between. CDR3 bases: TGTGCCAGCAGTGAAGGGGAGGCCTATGGCTACACCTTC. Its protein product is CASSEGEAYGYTF.

V gene TRBV9 combines with J gene TRBJ2-5; possible D gene TRBD1, 6 bases. The DNA end lines up better with TRBJ2-7; the J call may be wrong. This CDR3 spans 15 amino acids. Germline loops: CDR1 SGDLS, CDR2 YYNGEE. In DNA form, the CDR3 reads TGTGCCAGCAGCGTCCGCACAGGGCTTGCCTACGAGCAGTACTTC. Protein: CASSVRTGLAYEQYF.